This T cell receptor (beta chain) was sequenced in a study of cytomegalovirus exposure and HLA in healthy donors (dated by TCRdb to the late 2010s). Regarding the research as a whole: According to an earlier analysis of 550 to 750 of the donors, about 170 million T cells yielded over 90 million unique TCR beta sequences and less than 300 Gb of sequence data. Roughly 310 gigabases of sequencing data and 80 million or so unique TCR sequences were included in an early release covering roughly 600 HLA-typed donors. Of the roughly 410 genotyped donors, less than 90% were placed in the genetic ancestry cluster associated with self-reported Caucasian donors. The aim of the study was to test whether cataloging public T cell receptors could identify signatures of past pathogen exposure. Using immunosequencing, the study profiled T cell repertoires from around 680 subjects and related those repertoires to cytomegalovirus serostatus. Besides the first cohort of approximately 710 subjects, a separate validation cohort made up of over 95 different subjects was used. High-throughput TCR immunosequencing, statistical association of individual TCRs with disease status, and machine learning were combined to predict cytomegalovirus infection status. A later analysis re-analyzed previously published TCR beta repertoires from 666 donors and added high-resolution HLA genotyping to study TCR occurrence patterns. The later analysis used no new phenotypic data to find candidate immune exposures, relying instead on TCR beta sequences and their occurrence across donors. An earlier analysis of 587 of the donors used high-throughput TCR beta sequencing to judge whether each TCR beta V gene segment behaved as functional or pseudogenic. Donor age, sex, ethnicity and CMV serostatus were compiled alongside the repertoire data. Genome-wide SNP genotypes for about 55% of the 666 donors were used in a later genetic analysis, which treated that subset as a discovery cohort. All discovery cohort repertoires had been generated using a single sequencing platform. HLA typing included class I and class II loci at four-digit resolution. The number of donors typed differed by locus, with roughly 620-630 for A, B, C, DRB1 and DQB1, around 500 for DQA1, under 610 for DPA1, and some 440 for DPB1. Because of strong linkage in the cohort, five DR-DQ haplotypes were treated as single units for association and clustering. On average, roughly 250,000 unique TCR beta nucleotide sequences were sequenced per donor among a few hundred genotyped donors of the cohort, with approximately 18% of those sequences being non-productive. The research as a whole found: In a later analysis, the rate of TCR association differed among HLA loci, with DRB1 alleles having the most associated TCRs and HLA-C alleles having the fewest. Broadly in line with IMGT annotations, most TCR beta V segments showed up in productive rearrangements about 90% or about 30% of the time in an earlier analysis of roughly 590 of the donors. A later analysis found that most CMV-associated TCR beta chains appeared HLA-restricted, with HLA associations seemingly driven largely by CMV exposure. Most TCR sequences were observed very rarely across donors, whereas some public TCRs were present in many individuals. In vitro tests confirmed that a few of the cytomegalovirus-associated TCR beta chains recognize cytomegalovirus antigens. Roughly 15 rarely observed V segments, including chromosome 9 orphons, were excluded from the earlier analysis of about 600 of the donors because counts were too low. An association between a missense DCLRE1C variant and V-gene and J-gene trimming of TCR beta chains was found in a later genetic analysis and replicated in an independent cohort. Linkage disequilibrium might explain the correlated functional status among segregating V segments, but an unknown experimental factor could not be ruled out. A later analysis reported that several top co-occurrence clusters appeared linked to parvovirus B19, influenza, CMV and Epstein-Barr virus. A total of fewer than 200 TCR beta chains were listed by the study as associated with cytomegalovirus. Some IMGT-functional V segments, including TRBV6-2 and TRBV6-3, could not be distinguished by the 87-base-pair reads and were therefore excluded. In a later analysis, HLA-associated TCR beta chains were found to be more clonally expanded and to have lower generation probabilities than equally common non-associated chains. A further reported finding was that TCR beta sequences accurately predicted the HLA-A and HLA-B alleles for most subjects in the first cohort. The cohort was sequenced for TCR beta chains only, and without alpha or paired-chain data the features that could be detected were limited. In a later genetic analysis, fewer N-insertions in productive TCRs were reported among donors in an Asian-associated ancestry cluster than the approximately 670-donor mean. Presence/absence analyses assumed roughly uniform sequencing depth across donors, an assumption that may not hold. For the cohort, immune exposure information was limited to CMV serostatus. The classifier was reported to diagnose cytomegalovirus status with high specificity and sensitivity in both the original cohort and the validation cohort. Assigning TCR associations to individual alleles was difficult when HLA alleles, especially DR and DQ, strongly co-occurred. The authors suggested that the approach could potentially be extended to other disease states and immunological phenotypes. The sequencing pipeline was judged likely to have produced a cluster of highly shared sequence variants as a technical artifact. Because HLA typing was missing for some donors at each locus, association tests included only the typed subset. A later analysis associated about 18,000 TCR beta sequences with specific HLA alleles at a false discovery rate of 0.05.

Points on this clone: The antigen it recognizes is unknown.

Libraries were built with the immunoSEQ multiplex PCR assay. For the multiplex PCR, a mixture combining 60 forward primers for TCR Vbeta segments and 13 reverse primers for TCR Jbeta segments was used. The CDR3 region of rearranged TCR beta genes was amplified from genomic DNA with a multiplex PCR assay. On the Illumina HiSeq System, the amplified TCR beta libraries were sequenced as 87-base-pair reads. The authors processed their data as follows. A later analysis counted 65 million to 90 million unique TCR beta chains across the 550 to 750 repertoires, and some 11 million of these chains were shared by at least two donors. Raw reads were error-corrected and collapsed into unique sequences by a nearest-neighbor algorithm in which closely related sequences were merged to remove PCR and sequencing errors. CDR3 sequences were aligned to IMGT reference sequences to assign V, D and J gene segments. Each retained sequence needed at least a six-nucleotide match to both a V gene segment and a J gene segment. Rearrangements were classified as productive when the CDR3 lacked stop codons and remained in frame with V and J, and all other rearrangements were classified as non-productive. Following IMGT convention, CDR3 was defined as the stretch from the second conserved V-encoded cysteine up to the conserved J-encoded phenylalanine. The earlier analysis of 587 of the donors excluded sequences that lacked an unambiguous match to a single V gene segment. In an earlier analysis of more than 500 of the donors, a V segment was called functional when productive rearrangements were above 56.7%, and segregating when the standard deviation between donors exceeded 5%. A statistical classification framework was developed to diagnose cytomegalovirus status using the catalog of TCR beta chain sequences. In a later analysis, V and J genes were assigned by comparing TCR nucleotide sequences against IMGT/GENE-DB human TR gene sequences. Using the TCRdist pipeline, a later analysis assigned CDR3 sequences along with most-parsimonious VDJ recombination scenarios. In a later analysis, each TCR beta chain was defined by its CDR3 amino acid sequence together with its V-gene family, and reads lacking a unique V-gene family were excluded. A later analysis removed roughly 590 highly shared, low-generation-probability nucleotide sequences to deal with suspected cross-contamination and a sequencing artifact. A later analysis calculated a clonal expansion index for each public chain from normalized within-repertoire ranks of inferred template counts. Generation probabilities in a later analysis came from a VDJ recombination model fitted to out-of-frame rearrangements, and those results were checked against IGoR. In a later analysis, TCR-TCR, TCR-HLA and TCR-CMV co-occurrence was scored with hypergeometric tests, and a repertoire-size bias correction was applied to TCR pairs. To estimate false discovery rates, a later analysis permuted the HLA or CMV assignments 20 times. In a later analysis, co-occurring TCRs were grouped with DBSCAN, and TCRdist sequence similarity was added when clustering was performed within HLA-allele-positive subsets. Co-occurrence clustering excluded repertoires with fewer than 30,000 or more than 120,000 public chains, plus five with anomalous nucleotide sharing. TCRdb took this table from immuneACCESS and kept in-frame rearrangements with V and J called. Such tables lack part of the clones; where checked against another copy, unresolved V genes explain under half of the gap, and the rest is unexplained. V and J calls and clone size come straight from that table; D and trimming were deduced from the DNA. The sample table on file contains approximately 140,000 clones. The ten largest clones represent about 1.6% of the sample.

Spanning cysteine to phenylalanine, the CDR3 consists of 15 amino acids. Of the read, only the CDR3 DNA is kept; its 45 bases are in frame from base 1. At the junction V is shortened by 6 bases and J by 5 bases; bases outside the gene matches: 7. From a lookup of the germline V gene, CDR1 and CDR2 are MNHNS and SASEGT. The cohort comprised some 730 healthy bone marrow donors. At the time of sampling, all cohort members were nominally healthy, though unrecorded immune exposures were likely present. The donor was CMV seronegative and belonged to the group of more than 300 seronegative cohort members. A peripheral blood sample was collected from each donor, and TCR beta sequencing was performed on peripheral blood mononuclear cells. The Qiagen DNeasy Blood Extraction Kit was used to extract genomic DNA from the blood cell samples.

Sequenced input: PBMCs. Here the chain combines TRBV6-1 and TRBJ2-5; 12 central bases correspond to TRBD2. This TCR was sampled from a middle-aged woman in good health and CMV-seronegative. The sequenced DNA: TGTGCCAGCAGCCTAGCGGGGGGGACGGGGGAGACCCAGTACTTC. The translation is CASSLAGGTGETQYF.